This T cell receptor beta chain came from a study of graft-versus-host responses after intestinal transplantation. About the research overall: Each of the recipients got a multivisceral, liver-intestinal, or isolated intestinal transplant. Each recipient received anti-thymocyte globulin induction, then tacrolimus and steroids for 2 to 3 years. Study-level findings and limits: When patients had graft-donor T cell macrochimerism, their allografts held high graft-versus-host to host-versus-graft clonal ratios.

TCRdb's table, derived via immunoSEQ multiplex PCR, lists solely in-frame clones and lacks some. The sample includes approximately 110,000 clones, around 92% seen only once; the top ten take 1.2%. In regard to this clone: The antigen remains unidentified.

The germline V and J ends were trimmed by 6 bases and 9 bases, with 19 bases remaining between them. CDR1 and CDR2 (germline): MNHEY, SMNVEV (reference sequence). The CDR3 loop spans 14 amino acids. Sequenced here: unstimulated CD8+ T cells sorted from spleen or lymph node cells, sampled before transplant. The rearrangement uses TRBV27 and TRBJ2-3, with unresolved D. The receptor comes from a human donor who was the organ donor for an intestinal transplant. This CDR3 is CASRLDAMGYTQYF. CDR3 nucleotide sequence: TGTGCCAGCAGACTCGATGCTATGGGGTACACGCAGTATTTT.